The rows below give T cell receptor beta chains drawn from one sample of a study of control samples from healthy donors and cancer patients. The method was immunoSEQ multiplex PCR; TCRdb's version includes in-frame clones alone and lacks a portion of them. The repertoire has about 140,000 clones, approximately 86% of them found once; the top ten carry 1.7%. The specimen sequenced was blood. The receptor source for this set is a man between 18 and 35 years old in good health. The CDR3 runs from the conserved cysteine through the conserved F or W. Clone size is not always given. Where it is, it says once, few, many or a class for expanded clones.

j_call v_call clone_size cdr3_aa
TRBJ2-3 TRBV5-1 . CASSLAASVSTDTQYF
TRBJ2-5 TRBV9 . CASSGGPQGSETQYF
TRBJ2-2 TRBV30 . CAWRSTGELFF
TRBJ2-2 TRBV6-5 . CASRPDRGPTGELFF
TRBJ1-3 TRBV6-1 . CASSERPPGQGLGSGNTIYF
TRBJ2-3 TRBV6-4 few CASSDSGTGSTDTQYF
TRBJ1-5 TRBV6-5 . CAICSGTGNQPQHF
TRBJ2-1 TRBV7-2 . CASSPKGWRGGFEQFF
TRBJ2-1 TRBV27 . CASSLYSPGYDEQFF
TRBJ1-1 TRBV5-6 . CASSLWSVNTEAFF
TRBJ1-1 TRBV28 . CASRRDSIEAFF
TRBJ2-7 TRBV27 . CASRETPYRGPYEQYF
TRBJ2-3 TRBV2 . CASDRGQDTQYF
TRBJ2-1 TRBV28 . CASSSYAEYNEQFF
TRBJ1-2 TRBV6-5 . CASSYSGTGKYGYTF
TRBJ2-7 TRBV28 . CASSLASYEQYF
TRBJ2-7 TRBV4-3 . CASSQHPLSGGFYEQYF
TRBJ1-5 TRBV15 . CATSRDAVQPQHF
TRBJ1-2 TRBV5-6 . CASSLGDVYTF
TRBJ2-5 TRBV9 . CASSVGQGAIETQYF
TRBJ1-6 TRBV30 . CAWRDRSPNSPLHF
TRBJ1-5 TRBV14 few CASSLGGGNQPQHF